The present TCR beta chain was sequenced within a study of blood T cell repertoires in COVID-19. Germline V gene sequence: CDR1 KGHDR, CDR2 SFDVKD. The length of the CDR3 is 17 residues. Trimming pared 7 bases from V and 0 bases from J, leaving 21 bases between. Study processing details: Estimation of nucleated cell counts was performed using reference gene primer amplification. The method was immunoSEQ multiplex PCR; TCRdb's version includes in-frame clones alone and lacks a portion of them. That table supplies the V and J calls and clone size; D and trimming were determined from the DNA. The sample lists 100,000 to 120,000 clones; around 84% were seen once.

The sequencing input was peripheral blood. The chain has TRBV24-1 and TRBJ2-7; no clear D gene. This TCR was recovered from a woman of 80 years or more with acute or convalescent COVID-19. The CDR3 DNA reads as TGTGCCACCAGCACATTTCCCAGCGCGCCTACCTCCTACGAGCAGTACTTC. Its translation: CATSTFPSAPTSYEQYF.